Below, one TCR beta chain is given with its context. The sample belongs to a study of blood T cell repertoires in COVID-19. Original data processing: Nucleated cell counts were estimated from reference gene primer amplification. Clones were read by immunoSEQ multiplex PCR, and TCRdb kept only the in-frame ones, dropping some. V, J and clone size derive from that table, while D and trimming were established from the DNA sequence. The data show around 100,000 clones, with approximately 84% seen just once and roughly 1.4% held by the top ten. The germline V gene has CDR1 SQVTM and CDR2 ANQGSEA. The CDR3 has 13 amino acids. The V and J ends lost 0 bases and 5 bases respectively, with 10 bases between them.

Sequenced: peripheral blood. The clonotype originates from a middle-aged man with acute or convalescent COVID-19. This sequence joins TRBV29-1 and TRBJ1-1; D ambiguous. In nucleotides, the CDR3 is TGCAGCGTTGAAGATCCAGGAAGGACTGAAGCTTTCTTT. Translating it yields CSVEDPGRTEAFF.